The 26 T cell receptor beta chains listed next were all sequenced from one sample in a study of cytomegalovirus exposure and HLA in healthy donors. Some clones are missing from TCRdb's copy, which holds only in-frame ones; the method was immunoSEQ multiplex PCR. Here the sample spans some 330,000 clones, about nine tenths being singletons. The material sequenced was PBMCs. All receptors derive from a woman aged 18 to 35 in good health and CMV-seronegative.

The V gene is TRBV5-1, the J gene TRBJ2-5; 11 positions agree with TRBD1. With 3 bases clipped from V and 2 bases from J, the junction kept 3 bases outside the gene matches. The length of the CDR3 is 15 residues. Germline CDR1 and CDR2: SGHRS and YFSETQ. In DNA form, the CDR3 reads TGCGCCAGCAGCTCGGGACAGGGGGTTCAAGAGACCCAGTACTTC. Translating gives CASSSGQGVQETQYF.

This clone was observed once. The CDR3 DNA sequence: TGTGCCAGTTGGGACAGAAAGCCCACCGGGGAGCTGTTTTTT. It yields the protein CASWDRKPTGELFF. V gene TRBV19 combines with J gene TRBJ2-2; 7 nucleotides match TRBD1. CDR1 is LNHDA, CDR2 SQIVND, per germline (reference sequence). This CDR3 has 14 residues. After removal of 8 bases from V and 4 bases from J, the junction contained 7 bases not matched to a gene.

J is TRBJ2-1 and V is TRBV9; 12 bases align to TRBD2. This CDR3 contains 15 residues. Germline CDR1 and CDR2: SGDLS and YYNGEE. The V and J ends lost 6 bases and 5 bases, in that order; junction bases with no gene match: 6. The DNA for the CDR3 is TGTGCCAGCACATCGACTAGCGGGAGTCACAATGAGCAGTTCTTC. It yields the protein CASTSTSGSHNEQFF.

The chain couples TRBV19 to TRBJ2-2; a weak D match, TRBD2 (5 bases). The CDR3 spans 13 residues. Germline values: CDR1 LNHDA, CDR2 SQIVND (reference sequence). V was clipped by 6 bases and J by 1 base, with 6 bases between them. The CDR3 loop is CASRGLNTGELFF. The CDR3 nucleotides read TGTGCCAGTAGAGGACTGAACACCGGGGAGCTGTTTTTT.

The chain uses TRBV27 and TRBJ2-3; D call uncertain. V lost 0 bases and J 0 bases, leaving 16 bases between the germline ends. CDR1 and CDR2 (germline): MNHEY, SMNVEV (reference sequence). This CDR3 has 18 amino acids. Written as DNA, the CDR3 is TGTGCCAGCAGTTTATCCCCCCATATGGGCACTAGCACAGATACGCAGTATTTT. Translating it yields CASSLSPHMGTSTDTQYF.

The V call is TRBV27, the J call TRBJ2-5; 12 bases are a match to TRBD2. With V trimmed by 6 bases and J by 9 bases, 8 bases remained unmatched. CDR1 is MNHEY and CDR2 is SMNVEV in the germline V gene (reference sequence). The CDR3 runs to 14 residues. In nucleotides, the CDR3 is TGTGCCAGCAGAACGACTAGCGGGAGCGGGCCCCAGTACTTC. This gives the protein CASRTTSGSGPQYF.

This chain links TRBV5-1 with TRBJ1-4; possible D gene TRBD1, 6 bases. Looked up from germline, CDR1 is SGHRS and CDR2 is YFSETQ. Trimming left V 1 base short and J 8 bases short, with 15 bases between. The CDR3 is 15 amino acids. The CDR3 spells CASSLSGTYEEKLFF. The CDR3 DNA sequence: TGCGCCAGCAGCTTGTCGGGGACATACGAAGAAAAACTGTTTTTT. The full variable domain, with the rest looked up from reference TRBV5-1 and TRBJ1-4, is KAGVTQTPRYLIKTRGQQVTLSCSPISGHRSVSWYQQTPGQGLQFLFEYFSETQRNKGNFPGRFSGRQFSNSRSEMNVSTLELGDSALYLCASSLSGTYEEKLFFGSGTQLSVL.

The chain combines TRBV30 with TRBJ2-1; 14 bases agree with TRBD2. V shed 3 bases and J 9 bases; nucleotides not matched to a gene: 10. This CDR3 region has 16 residues. The germline gives CDR1 GTSNPN, CDR2 SVGIG (reference sequence). CDR3 sequence: CAWSLPGLAGVSEQFF. For the CDR3, the DNA is TGTGCCTGGAGCCTCCCGGGACTAGCGGGAGTTAGTGAGCAGTTCTTC.

This sequence joins TRBV9 and TRBJ2-7; TRBD1 aligns across 8 bases. The CDR3 has 14 residues. Germline assignment: CDR1 SGDLS and CDR2 YYNGEE. V lost 4 bases, J lost 3 bases, and 6 bases stayed unmatched. CDR3 protein: CASSSRGQGYEQYF. The DNA of the CDR3 is TGTGCCAGCAGCTCCCGAGGACAGGGCTACGAGCAGTACTTC.

This clone came up a few times. V gene TRBV7-3 combines with J gene TRBJ2-5; D not certain. This CDR3 is 13 amino acids long. Germline lookup yields CDR1 SGHTA and CDR2 FQGTGA. With 5 bases removed from V and 7 bases from J, the gap between germline ends came to 14 bases. CDR3 sequence (DNA): TGTGCCAGCAGCCCTGCCCGTTCGGGGACCCAGTACTTC. Amino acid sequence: CASSPARSGTQYF.

The chain uses TRBV4-3 and TRBJ2-7, with TRBD1 identical over 9 bases. The germline V gene encodes CDR1 LGHNA and CDR2 YSLEER. The CDR3 has 17 residues. V lost 0 bases to trimming and J lost 5 bases; unmatched junction nucleotides: 11. In nucleotides, the CDR3 is TGCGCCAGCAGCCAAGATACGGGACAGGGCGAGGCCCACGAGCAGTACTTC. This translates into CASSQDTGQGEAHEQYF.

In DNA, the CDR3 is TGTGCAAGTCACTTAGTACCCCGGACAGGTCCGCGGCGAATTCAAGAGACCCAGTACTTC. Protein sequence: CASHLVPRTGPRRIQETQYF. J is TRBJ2-5 and V is TRBV12-2; the listed D gene, TRBD1, was not tested against the DNA. TRBV12-2 is recorded as a pseudogene. The CDR3 consists of 20 residues.

The chain employs TRBV19 and TRBJ1-2; D is unclear. CDR3 length: 12 amino acids. Germline lookup yields CDR1 LNHDA and CDR2 SQIVND (reference sequence). The V end lost 8 bases, the J end lost 4 bases, and 11 bases lay between the germline ends. CDR3 nucleotides: TGTGCCAGTGCCGGCAGGCTCTATGGCTACACCTTC. This sequence encodes CASAGRLYGYTF.

V usage is TRBV5-5 and J usage is TRBJ2-7, with D maybe TRBD1 (7 bases). Trimming removed 3 bases at V and 5 bases at J, with 12 bases between. Germline values: CDR1 SGHKS, CDR2 YYEKEE (reference sequence). This CDR3 has 13 residues. The CDR3 DNA is TGTGCCAGCAGCTCAGGGGGGCGGGACGAGCAGTACTTC. Its translation: CASSSGGRDEQYF.

The CDR3 sequence is CASSFIQGGHEQYF. The DNA for the CDR3 is TGTGCCAGCAGCTTCATACAGGGTGGCCACGAGCAGTACTTC. The V call is TRBV5-4, the J call TRBJ2-7; tentatively, D is TRBD1 (6 bases). The germline V gene encodes CDR1 SGHNT and CDR2 YYREEE (reference sequence). The CDR3 consists of 14 residues. V shed 2 bases and J shed 5 bases, with 14 bases lying between them. The full variable domain, in which reference TRBV5-4 and TRBJ2-7 provide the parts outside the CDR3, is ETGVTQSPTHLIKTRGQQVTLRCSSQSGHNTVSWYQQALGQGPQFIFQYYREEENGRGNFPPRFSGLQFPNYSSELNVNALELDDSALYLCASSFIQGGHEQYFGPGTRLTVT.

The rearrangement joins TRBV30 to TRBJ2-5, with D possibly TRBD2 on 6 matching bases. Trimming removed 1 base from V and 3 bases from J, with 12 bases in between. Germline V gives CDR1 GTSNPN, CDR2 SVGIG (reference sequence). The CDR3 has 14 residues. The CDR3 DNA reads as TGTGCCTGGAGTGCAGGAGGGACGGAAGAGACCCAGTACTTC. It encodes CAWSAGGTEETQYF. The full variable domain, rest sourced from reference TRBV30 and TRBJ2-5, is SQTIHQWPATLVQPVGSPLSLECTVEGTSNPNLYWYRQAAGRGLQLLFYSVGIGQISSEVPQNLSASRPQDRQFILSSKKLLLSDSGFYLCAWSAGGTEETQYFGPGTRLLVL.

The chain employs TRBV29-1 and TRBJ2-4; TRBD2 is a possible D gene (5 bases). Germline V lookup: CDR1 SQVTM, CDR2 ANQGSEA. Trimming took off 3 bases at V and 3 bases at J, with 24 bases between the two ends. CDR3 size: 18 residues. The CDR3 nucleotides read TGCAGCGTTGATCTCTTGCCGGGATCCACCTTCGGCAAAAACATTCAGTACTTC. Encoded protein: CSVDLLPGSTFGKNIQYF. The full variable domain, its missing parts supplied by reference TRBV29-1 and TRBJ2-4, is SAVISQKPSRDICQRGTSLTIQCQVDSQVTMMFWYRQQPGQSLTLIATANQGSEATYESGFVIDKFPISRPNLTFSTLTVSNMSPEDSSIYLCSVDLLPGSTFGKNIQYFGAGTRLSVL.

The chain carries TRBV6-1 and TRBJ1-2; D unclear. V was clipped by 7 bases and J by 6 bases, with 9 bases between them. CDR3 length equals 11 residues. CDR1 and CDR2 from the germline V gene are MNHNS and SASEGT. CDR3 residues: CASTNRDGYTF. DNA for the CDR3: TGTGCCAGCACCAACAGAGATGGCTACACCTTC.

DNA for the CDR3: TGCGCCAGCAGTGAGGGGACTAGCGTGGCCTACGAGCAGTACTTC. Translated: CASSEGTSVAYEQYF. The chain employs TRBV10-2 and TRBJ2-7; 10 bases are a match to TRBD2. This CDR3 has 15 residues. J gave up 2 bases and V 2 bases, and 3 bases lay outside the gene matches. Germline V gene sequence: CDR1 WSHSY, CDR2 SAAADI.

V is TRBV9 and J is TRBJ2-1; 7 nucleotides align to TRBD2. Germline assignment: CDR1 SGDLS and CDR2 YYNGEE. The V and J ends lost 4 bases and 9 bases, in that order; junction bases with no gene match: 7. The CDR3 has 13 residues. The CDR3 sequence is CASSRREKVEQFF. The CDR3, as DNA: TGTGCCAGCAGCAGGCGGGAGAAGGTTGAGCAGTTCTTC. Full variable domain (missing parts from reference TRBV9 and TRBJ2-1): DSGVTQTPKHLITATGQRVTLRCSPRSGDLSVYWYQQSLDQGLQFLIQYYNGEERAKGNILERFSAQQFPDLHSELNLSSLELGDSALYFCASSRREKVEQFFGPGTRLTVL.

The rearrangement joins TRBV4-2 to TRBJ2-7, with TRBD1 matching over 9 bases. Trimming at V came to 4 bases and at J to 3 bases, leaving 16 bases not matched to a gene. Germline values: CDR1 LGHNA, CDR2 YNFKEQ. The CDR3 is 18 residues long. The CDR3 here is CASSPLTGTGNPHYEQYF. CDR3 coding DNA: TGTGCCAGCAGCCCGCTTACCGGGACAGGGAATCCACACTACGAGCAGTACTTC.

The chain recombines TRBV5-5 with TRBJ2-3, with 8 bases fitting TRBD1. CDR1 is SGHKS, CDR2 YYEKEE, per germline (reference sequence). The ends lost 4 bases at V and 6 bases at J; junction bases unmatched: 10. The CDR3 consists of 15 residues. The CDR3 is CASSLGQVPLDTQYF. The CDR3 DNA follows: TGTGCCAGCAGCCTGGGACAGGTCCCCTTGGATACGCAGTATTTT. Drawing the rest from reference TRBV5-5 and TRBJ2-3, the complete variable domain is DAGVTQSPTHLIKTRGQQVTLRCSPISGHKSVSWYQQVLGQGPQFIFQYYEKEERGRGNFPDRFSARQFPNYSSELNVNALLLGDSALYLCASSLGQVPLDTQYFGPGTRLTVL.

V gene TRBV5-1 combines with J gene TRBJ1-1; TRBD1 matches at 8 bases. Germline trimming cut 2 bases from V and 6 bases from J; bases unmatched to any gene: 6. Germline values: CDR1 SGHRS, CDR2 YFSETQ. The CDR3 covers 14 residues. This chain's CDR3 is CASSLNTGGPEAFF. Here the CDR3 DNA reads TGCGCCAGCAGCTTAAATACAGGGGGGCCTGAAGCTTTCTTT.

The rearrangement uses TRBV28 and TRBJ2-1; a weak D match, TRBD2 (6 bases). The CDR3 is 16 residues long. Trimming took 6 bases from V and 8 from J, leaving 23 bases between them. The germline gives CDR1 MDHEN, CDR2 SYDVKM. The CDR3 region has the DNA TGTGCCAGCAGCCGCCTCGGGGCTCTCAGGGAGGATGAGCAGTTCTTC. Its protein product is CASSRLGALREDEQFF.

This clone has a single count. The rearrangement links TRBV28 to TRBJ2-4, with D possibly being TRBD1 (6 bases). Trimming removed 6 bases from V and 0 bases from J, with 12 bases in between. This CDR3 has 15 residues. Germline CDR1 is MDHEN and CDR2 is SYDVKM. The CDR3 coding sequence is TGTGCCAGCAGCCCCCCAGGGGTAGCCAAAAACATTCAGTACTTC. Protein product: CASSPPGVAKNIQYF. Full variable domain (rest looked up from reference TRBV28 and TRBJ2-4): DVKVTQSSRYLVKRTGEKVFLECVQDMDHENMFWYRQDPGLGLRLIYFSYDVKMKEKGDIPEGYSVSREKKERFSLILESASTNQTSMYLCASSPPGVAKNIQYFGAGTRLSVL.

The table lists this clone with a count of one. This chain connects TRBV29-1 to TRBJ2-2; D is unclear. This CDR3 is built from 13 residues. V lost 6 bases and J lost 4, with 12 bases in between. CDR1 is SQVTM, CDR2 ANQGSEA, per germline. CDR3 in amino acids: CSVRKHLTGELFF. CDR3 DNA sequence: TGCAGCGTCCGCAAGCATCTCACCGGGGAGCTGTTTTTT.